This TCR beta chain was sequenced during a study of blood T cell repertoires in COVID-19. Germline V gives CDR1 KGHSH, CDR2 LQKENI. V was clipped by 2 bases and J by 5 bases, with 17 bases between them. The CDR3 is 16 amino acids. Measured with immunoSEQ multiplex PCR; TCRdb has only the in-frame clones, and not every one. Here the sample spans fewer than 150,000 clones, approximately 85% being singletons. This receptor was taken from a man aged 45-65 years with acute or convalescent COVID-19. The chain links TRBV18 to TRBJ2-3; tentatively, D is TRBD2 (7 bases). What was sequenced was peripheral blood. DNA for the CDR3: TGTGCCAGCTCACCATTCGCGGGCGGGGGCGGAGATACGCAGTATTTT. As protein: CASSPFAGGGGDTQYF.